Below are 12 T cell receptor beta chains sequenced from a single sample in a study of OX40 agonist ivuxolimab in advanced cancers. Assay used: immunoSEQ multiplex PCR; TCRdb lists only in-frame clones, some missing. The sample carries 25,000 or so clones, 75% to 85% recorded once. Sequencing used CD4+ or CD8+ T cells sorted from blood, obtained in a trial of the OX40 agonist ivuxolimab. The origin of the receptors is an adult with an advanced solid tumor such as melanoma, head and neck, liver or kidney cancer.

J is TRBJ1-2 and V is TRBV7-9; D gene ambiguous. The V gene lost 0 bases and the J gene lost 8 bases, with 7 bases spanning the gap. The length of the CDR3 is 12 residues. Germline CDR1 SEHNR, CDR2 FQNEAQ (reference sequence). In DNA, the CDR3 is TGTGCCAGCAGCTTAGCACGCGAAGGCTACACCTTC. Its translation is CASSLAREGYTF.

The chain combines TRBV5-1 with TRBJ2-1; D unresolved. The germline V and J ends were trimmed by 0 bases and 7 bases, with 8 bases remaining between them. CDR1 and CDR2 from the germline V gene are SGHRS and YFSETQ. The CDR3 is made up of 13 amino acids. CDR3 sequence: CASSLEFGNEQFF. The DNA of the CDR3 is TGCGCCAGCAGCTTGGAGTTTGGGAATGAGCAGTTCTTC.

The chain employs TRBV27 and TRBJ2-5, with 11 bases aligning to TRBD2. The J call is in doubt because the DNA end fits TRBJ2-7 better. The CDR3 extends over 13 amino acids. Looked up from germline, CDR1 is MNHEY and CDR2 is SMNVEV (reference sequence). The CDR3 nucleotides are TGTGCCACCGGGACTAGCGGTCCCTACGAGCAGTACTTC. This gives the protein CATGTSGPYEQYF.

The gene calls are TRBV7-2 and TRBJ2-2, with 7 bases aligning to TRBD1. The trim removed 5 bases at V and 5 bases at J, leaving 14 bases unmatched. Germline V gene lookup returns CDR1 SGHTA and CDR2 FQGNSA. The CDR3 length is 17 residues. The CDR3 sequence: CASSPLGGVVGTGELFF. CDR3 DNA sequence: TGTGCCAGCAGCCCCCTAGGGGGCGTAGTCGGGACCGGGGAGCTGTTTTTT.

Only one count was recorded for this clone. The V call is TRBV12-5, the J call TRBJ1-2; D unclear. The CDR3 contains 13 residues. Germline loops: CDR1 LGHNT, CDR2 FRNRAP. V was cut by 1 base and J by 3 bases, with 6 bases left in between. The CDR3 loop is CASGLGTDYGYTF. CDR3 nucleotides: TGTGCTAGTGGTTTGGGGACGGACTATGGCTACACCTTC. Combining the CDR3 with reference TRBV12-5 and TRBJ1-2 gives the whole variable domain DARVTQTPRHKVTEMGQEVTMRCQPILGHNTVFWYRQTMMQGLELLAYFRNRAPLDDSGMPKDRFSAEMPDATLATLKIQPSEPRDSAVYFCASGLGTDYGYTFGSGTRLTVV.

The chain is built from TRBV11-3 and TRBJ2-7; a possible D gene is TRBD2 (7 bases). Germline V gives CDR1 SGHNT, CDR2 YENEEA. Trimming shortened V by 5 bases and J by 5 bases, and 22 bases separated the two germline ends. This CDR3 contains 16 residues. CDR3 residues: CASSPLGGGKSHEQYF. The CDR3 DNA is TGTGCCAGCAGCCCACTGGGAGGGGGAAAATCCCACGAGCAGTACTTC.

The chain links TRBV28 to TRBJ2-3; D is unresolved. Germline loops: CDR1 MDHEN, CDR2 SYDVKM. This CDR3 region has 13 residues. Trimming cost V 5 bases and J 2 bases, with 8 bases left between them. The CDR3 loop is CASSRRITDTQYF. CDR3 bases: TGTGCCAGCAGTCGAAGGATCACAGATACGCAGTATTTT.

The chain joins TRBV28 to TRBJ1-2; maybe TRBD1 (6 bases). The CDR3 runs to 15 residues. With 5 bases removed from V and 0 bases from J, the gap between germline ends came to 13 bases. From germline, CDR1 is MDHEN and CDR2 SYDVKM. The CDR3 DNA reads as TGTGCCAGCAGTCCAGGACAGCAGCCTAACTATGGCTACACCTTC. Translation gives CASSPGQQPNYGYTF.

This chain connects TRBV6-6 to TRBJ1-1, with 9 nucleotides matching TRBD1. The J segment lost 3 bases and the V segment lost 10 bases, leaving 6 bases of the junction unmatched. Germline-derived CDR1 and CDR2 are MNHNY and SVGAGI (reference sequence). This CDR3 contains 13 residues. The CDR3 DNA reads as TGTGCCACCCACGACAGGGGGTACACTGAAGCTTTCTTT. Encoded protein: CATHDRGYTEAFF.

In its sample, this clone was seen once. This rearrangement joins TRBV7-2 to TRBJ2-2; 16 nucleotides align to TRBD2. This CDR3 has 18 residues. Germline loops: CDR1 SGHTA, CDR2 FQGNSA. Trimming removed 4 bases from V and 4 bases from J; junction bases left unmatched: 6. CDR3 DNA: TGTGCCAGCAGCTCGGGACTAGCGGGGGGGCTCGGCACCGGGGAGCTGTTTTTT. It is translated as CASSSGLAGGLGTGELFF. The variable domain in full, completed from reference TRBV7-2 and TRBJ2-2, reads GAGVSQSPSNKVTEKGKDVELRCDPISGHTALYWYRQSLGQGLEFLIYFQGNSAPDKSGLPSDRFSAERTGGSVSTLTIQRTQQEDSAVYLCASSSGLAGGLGTGELFFGEGSRLTVL.

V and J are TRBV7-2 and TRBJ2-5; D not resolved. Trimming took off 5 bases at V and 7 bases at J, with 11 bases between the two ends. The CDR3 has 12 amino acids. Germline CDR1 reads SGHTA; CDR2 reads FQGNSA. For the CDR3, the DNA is TGTGCCAGCAGCCCCGGCGATGGGACCCAGTACTTC. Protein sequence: CASSPGDGTQYF.

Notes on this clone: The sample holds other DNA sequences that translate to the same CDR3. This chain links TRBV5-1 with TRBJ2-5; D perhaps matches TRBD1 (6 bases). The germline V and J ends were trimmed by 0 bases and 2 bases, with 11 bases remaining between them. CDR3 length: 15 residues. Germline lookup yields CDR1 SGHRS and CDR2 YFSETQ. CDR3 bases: TGCGCCAGCAGCTTGGCCCAGGGGCCACAAGAGACCCAGTACTTC. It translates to CASSLAQGPQETQYF.